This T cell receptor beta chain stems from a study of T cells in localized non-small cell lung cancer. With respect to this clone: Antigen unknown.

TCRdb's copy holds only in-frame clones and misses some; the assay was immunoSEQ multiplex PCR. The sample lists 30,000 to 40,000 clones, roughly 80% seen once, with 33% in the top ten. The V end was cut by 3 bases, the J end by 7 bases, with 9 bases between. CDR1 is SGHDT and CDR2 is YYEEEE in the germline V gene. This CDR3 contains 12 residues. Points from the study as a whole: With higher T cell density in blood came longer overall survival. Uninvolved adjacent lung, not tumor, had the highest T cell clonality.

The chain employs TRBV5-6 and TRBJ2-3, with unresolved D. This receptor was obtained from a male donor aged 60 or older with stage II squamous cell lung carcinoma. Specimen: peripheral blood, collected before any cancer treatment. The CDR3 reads CASSSPWNTQYF. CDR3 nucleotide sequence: TGTGCCAGCAGCTCCCCGTGGAATACGCAGTATTTT.